The 30 T cell receptor beta chains below all came from one sample that was sequenced in a study of cytomegalovirus exposure and HLA in healthy donors. TCRdb's table, derived via immunoSEQ multiplex PCR, lists solely in-frame clones and lacks some. The sample holds fewer than 150,000 clones, approximately 89% seen once. What was sequenced was PBMCs. Source of these receptors: a man between 18 and 29 years old in good health and CMV-seronegative.

V usage is TRBV11-3 and J usage is TRBJ2-3; possible D gene TRBD2, 5 bases. Trimming removed 3 bases at V and 1 base at J, with 8 bases between. This CDR3 region has 14 residues. CDR1 is SGHNT and CDR2 is YENEEA in the germline V gene. CDR3 sequence (DNA): TGTGCCAGCAGCTTTGGGAGACGCACAGATACGCAGTATTTT. Its protein is CASSFGRRTDTQYF.

The J gene is TRBJ2-5, the V gene TRBV5-8; 7 bases are a match to TRBD1. CDR3 length: 15 amino acids. J was trimmed by 2 bases and V by 4 bases; bases with no gene match: 8. Germline assignment: CDR1 SGHTS and CDR2 YDEGEE. The CDR3 region has the DNA TGTGCCAGCAGCGCGTGGGACAGTCCACAAGAGACCCAGTACTTC. Translation gives CASSAWDSPQETQYF.

This chain connects TRBV5-4 to TRBJ2-7, with TRBD2 identical over 12 bases. CDR3 length: 16 amino acids. Losses at the gene ends were 0 bases for V and 6 bases for J; bases not matched to a gene: 7. The germline V gene has CDR1 SGHNT and CDR2 YYREEE (reference sequence). The CDR3, as DNA: TGTGCCAGCAGCTTGGGCCTAGCGGGGGGGCTTGGCGAGCAGTACTTC. It encodes CASSLGLAGGLGEQYF.

The V call is TRBV10-3, the J call TRBJ1-3; possible D gene TRBD1, 5 bases. Germline V CDR1 and CDR2: ENHRY, SYGVKD. V gave up 1 base and J gave up 3 bases, with 10 bases separating them. This CDR3 has 15 amino acids. The CDR3 is CAISELGADGNTIYF. The CDR3 DNA sequence: TGTGCCATCAGTGAGTTAGGGGCAGATGGAAACACCATATATTTT.

The rearrangement uses TRBV5-1 and TRBJ2-2; 9 nucleotides align to TRBD1. Germline trimming cut 1 base from V and 2 bases from J; bases unmatched to any gene: 6. Germline CDR1 SGHRS, CDR2 YFSETQ. The CDR3 consists of 17 residues. CDR3 residues: CASSLRGQGFNTGELFF. Here the CDR3 DNA reads TGCGCCAGCAGCTTGCGGGGACAGGGATTCAACACCGGGGAGCTGTTTTTT.

The chain is built from TRBV2 and TRBJ1-5; 10 nucleotides agree with TRBD1. Trimming cost V 7 bases and J 0 bases; bases outside gene matches: 9. This CDR3 is 17 amino acids long. Germline values: CDR1 SNHLY, CDR2 FYNNEI. CDR3 nucleotides: TGTGCCAGCACTCAAAGACAGGGGGCATATAGCAATCAGCCCCAGCATTTT. As protein: CASTQRQGAYSNQPQHF.

This chain links TRBV10-2 with TRBJ2-5; D possibly corresponds to TRBD1 (5 bases). The V and J ends lost 3 bases and 2 bases respectively, with 16 bases between them. The V gene's germline CDR1 is WSHSY and CDR2 SAAADI. CDR3 size: 16 residues. CDR3 DNA: TGCGCCAGCAGTGAAGGGTTTCGACAGAATCAAGAGACCCAGTACTTC. Its translation: CASSEGFRQNQETQYF.

The chain uses TRBV2 and TRBJ2-1, with 13 bases fitting TRBD2. This CDR3 comprises 24 residues. Germline V gives CDR1 SNHLY, CDR2 FYNNEI. The J segment lost 4 bases and the V segment lost 10 bases, leaving 34 bases of the junction unmatched. This chain's CDR3 is CATYSRPGLAGRPPWVSIYNEQFF. In nucleotides, the CDR3 is TGTGCCACCTACTCACGGCCGGGACTAGCGGGACGCCCTCCGTGGGTCTCTATATACAATGAGCAGTTCTTC.

V usage is TRBV27 and J usage is TRBJ2-1; no definite D call. This CDR3 spans 16 amino acids. Trimming took off 0 bases at V and 0 bases at J, with 9 bases between the two ends. Germline CDR1 and CDR2: MNHEY and SMNVEV (reference sequence). The CDR3 sequence is CASSLSVISSYNEQFF. The CDR3 coding sequence is TGTGCCAGCAGTTTATCCGTGATCAGCTCCTACAATGAGCAGTTCTTC.

The chain carries TRBV4-2 and TRBJ2-5, with 9 bases identical to TRBD2. CDR1 and CDR2 (germline): LGHNA, YNFKEQ. The J segment lost 4 bases and the V segment lost 3 bases, leaving 12 bases of the junction unmatched. The CDR3 loop spans 17 amino acids. CDR3 coding DNA: TGTGCCAGCAGCCACGTCGTAAATAGCGGGAGCACAGAGACCCAGTACTTC. As protein: CASSHVVNSGSTETQYF.

This clone was recorded only once. This chain links TRBV11-3 with TRBJ2-7; TRBD1 might be the D (6 bases). V was shortened by 4 bases and J by 5 bases, with 9 bases between the two germline ends. CDR1 SGHNT and CDR2 YENEEA come from the germline V gene. The CDR3 extends over 12 amino acids. Here the CDR3 reads CASSSDRNEQYF. The CDR3 DNA reads as TGTGCCAGCAGCTCGGACAGAAACGAGCAGTACTTC.

The chain recombines TRBV10-3 with TRBJ2-1; 10 nucleotides align to TRBD2. CDR3 size: 14 residues. The V and J ends lost 7 bases and 6 bases, in that order; junction bases with no gene match: 6. Germline V lookup: CDR1 ENHRY, CDR2 SYGVKD. The CDR3 spells CAIMQREGLNEQFF. The DNA for the CDR3 is TGTGCCATCATGCAGCGGGAGGGACTCAATGAGCAGTTCTTC.

This clone was observed a single time. V gene TRBV13 combines with J gene TRBJ2-7, with 9 bases that match TRBD1. Germline values: CDR1 PRHDT, CDR2 FYEKMQ (reference sequence). CDR3 length equals 14 residues. J gave up 12 bases and V 6 bases, and 15 bases lay outside the gene matches. The CDR3, as DNA: TGTGCCAGCAGTCCTAACCGGGACAGGGCGTTTATGTACTTC. Its protein is CASSPNRDRAFMYF. The full variable domain, in which reference TRBV13 and TRBJ2-7 provide the parts outside the CDR3, is AAGVIQSPRHLIKEKRETATLKCYPIPRHDTVYWYQQGPGQDPQFLISFYEKMQSDKGSIPDRFSAQQFSDYHSELNMSSLELGDSALYFCASSPNRDRAFMYFGPGTRLTVT.

The chain recombines TRBV5-6 with TRBJ1-3, with 9 bases aligning to TRBD1. The CDR3 runs to 17 residues. Germline-derived CDR1 and CDR2 are SGHDT and YYEEEE. V trimming: 0 bases; J trimming: 1 base; junction bases outside the gene matches: 5. CDR3 sequence: CASSLATGGRSGNTIYF. CDR3 bases: TGTGCCAGCAGCTTGGCAACAGGGGGCCGTTCTGGAAACACCATATATTTT. Full variable domain (outside the CDR3, taken from reference TRBV5-6 and TRBJ1-3): DAGVTQSPTHLIKTRGQQVTLRCSPKSGHDTVSWYQQALGQGPQFIFQYYEEEERQRGNFPDRFSGHQFPNYSSELNVNALLLGDSALYLCASSLATGGRSGNTIYFGEGSWLTVV.

J is TRBJ2-1 and V is TRBV28; D unclear. Germline CDR1 MDHEN, CDR2 SYDVKM. The CDR3 sequence is 11 residues long. V was shortened by 6 bases and J by 9 bases, with 9 bases between the two germline ends. In DNA, the CDR3 is TGTGCCAGCAGCCAGAGGAGTGAGCAGTTCTTC. Protein sequence: CASSQRSEQFF.

The genes are TRBV5-1 and TRBJ1-1, with D perhaps matching TRBD1 (5 bases). The CDR3 contains 14 residues. Trimming pared 0 bases from V and 5 bases from J, leaving 11 bases between. Germline V gene lookup returns CDR1 SGHRS and CDR2 YFSETQ. Here the CDR3 reads CASSLEGDMTEAFF. The CDR3 DNA sequence: TGCGCCAGCAGCTTGGAAGGGGATATGACTGAAGCTTTCTTT.

V is TRBV4-3 and J is TRBJ2-3; possible D gene TRBD2, 5 bases. This CDR3 has 16 residues. Between the trimmed V and J ends, which lost 0 bases and 2 bases, there was a span of 12 bases. Germline V gives CDR1 LGHNA, CDR2 YSLEER. The CDR3 is CASSQERWTVTDTQYF. The CDR3 DNA reads as TGCGCCAGCAGCCAAGAGAGATGGACTGTCACAGATACGCAGTATTTT.

V gene TRBV5-8 combines with J gene TRBJ2-7; D ambiguous. The CDR3 consists of 16 residues. V lost 2 bases to trimming and J lost 3 bases, with 18 bases between them. Germline CDR1 is SGHTS and CDR2 is YDEGEE. CDR3 residues: CASSFVGRPTLYEQYF. CDR3 sequence (DNA): TGTGCCAGCAGCTTTGTGGGCAGGCCGACCCTCTACGAGCAGTACTTC.

The chain employs TRBV6-5 and TRBJ2-1; 10 nucleotides line up with TRBD2. The CDR3 extends over 13 amino acids. Trimming took 9 bases from V and 8 from J; bases not matched to a gene: 7. From germline, CDR1 is MNHEY and CDR2 SVGAGI. The CDR3 is CASWTSGHDEQFF. The CDR3 nucleotides read TGTGCCAGTTGGACTAGCGGCCACGATGAGCAGTTCTTC.

The rearrangement joins TRBV9 to TRBJ2-1; D ambiguous. V lost 4 bases and J lost 7, with 9 bases in between. This CDR3 region has 12 residues. From germline, CDR1 is SGDLS and CDR2 YYNGEE. In DNA, the CDR3 is TGTGCCAGCAGCCCTGAGGAAAATGAGCAGTTCTTC. Protein: CASSPEENEQFF.

The V and J genes are TRBV9 and TRBJ1-2, with D maybe TRBD1 (5 bases). The CDR3 extends over 14 amino acids. The ends were cut back, 4 bases at V and 4 bases at J, with 14 bases in the middle. Germline CDR1 is SGDLS and CDR2 is YYNGEE. CDR3 nucleotide sequence: TGTGCCAGCAGCCCCGGGGGGGGAGGCTATGGCTACACCTTC. This codes for CASSPGGGGYGYTF.

The chain combines TRBV5-4 with TRBJ2-2; 11 positions match TRBD2. J was trimmed by 5 bases and V by 1 base; bases with no gene match: 4. The CDR3 has 16 amino acids. Germline CDR1 and CDR2: SGHNT and YYREEE (reference sequence). CDR3 sequence: CASSLRTSGRTGELFF. DNA of the CDR3: TGTGCCAGCAGCTTGAGGACTAGCGGGCGGACCGGGGAGCTGTTTTTT.

This chain connects TRBV28 to TRBJ1-1, with 10 positions matching TRBD1. Germline V lookup: CDR1 MDHEN, CDR2 SYDVKM. Trimming removed 10 bases from V and 4 bases from J; junction bases left unmatched: 3. The CDR3 spans 12 residues. The CDR3 loop is CATRTGGTEAFF. CDR3 nucleotide sequence: TGTGCCACGCGGACAGGGGGCACTGAAGCTTTCTTT. Looking up the rest from reference TRBV28 and TRBJ1-1 gives the full variable domain: DVKVTQSSRYLVKRTGEKVFLECVQDMDHENMFWYRQDPGLGLRLIYFSYDVKMKEKGDIPEGYSVSREKKERFSLILESASTNQTSMYLCATRTGGTEAFFGQGTRLTVV.

This chain connects TRBV5-4 to TRBJ1-1, with 8 bases identical to TRBD1. With 4 bases clipped from V and 4 bases from J, the junction kept 6 bases outside the gene matches. The CDR3 has 14 residues. Per germline, CDR1 SGHNT and CDR2 YYREEE (reference sequence). The DNA for the CDR3 is TGTGCCAGCAGCCCAGGACAGGGAGGCACTGAAGCTTTCTTT. Translated, it gives CASSPGQGGTEAFF. Full variable domain (outside the CDR3, taken from reference TRBV5-4 and TRBJ1-1): ETGVTQSPTHLIKTRGQQVTLRCSSQSGHNTVSWYQQALGQGPQFIFQYYREEENGRGNFPPRFSGLQFPNYSSELNVNALELDDSALYLCASSPGQGGTEAFFGQGTRLTVV.

This chain joins TRBV10-3 and TRBJ2-1, with TRBD2 matching over 8 bases. This CDR3 comprises 14 residues. The J segment lost 10 bases and the V segment lost 10 bases, leaving 15 bases of the junction unmatched. Germline-derived CDR1 and CDR2 are ENHRY and SYGVKD. CDR3 sequence (DNA): TGTGCCACCGGGGGGGACTGGGGCTTTCGGGAGCAGTTCTTC. This encodes CATGGDWGFREQFF.

The chain carries TRBV7-6 and TRBJ1-6, with 7 bases lining up with TRBD1. Per the germline V gene, CDR1 is SGHVS and CDR2 is FNYEAQ. The CDR3 has 17 amino acids. Germline trimming cut 0 bases from V and 9 bases from J; bases unmatched to any gene: 11. The CDR3 bases are TGTGCCAGCAGCTTAGCGCTCCCGACAGGGACGGCTTCACCCCTCCACTTT. Amino acids: CASSLALPTGTASPLHF.

The V call is TRBV25-1, the J call TRBJ2-1; D unclear. Trimming removed 1 base at V and 6 bases at J, with 10 bases between. The germline CDR1 and CDR2 sequences are MGHDK and SYGVNS. The CDR3 covers 14 residues. Written as DNA, the CDR3 is TGTGCCAGCAGTGAATGGAAAGCGAGCAATGAGCAGTTCTTC. This gives the protein CASSEWKASNEQFF.

This clone occurred once. The chain joins TRBV6-5 to TRBJ2-1, with 13 bases fitting TRBD2. The trim removed 6 bases at V and 6 bases at J, leaving 5 bases unmatched. The CDR3 extends over 15 amino acids. Looked up from germline, CDR1 is MNHEY and CDR2 is SVGAGI. CDR3 residues: CASSGTSGTTNEQFF. In nucleotides, the CDR3 is TGTGCCAGCAGCGGGACTAGCGGGACAACCAATGAGCAGTTCTTC.

This rearrangement joins TRBV28 to TRBJ2-7; D possibly corresponds to TRBD1 (6 bases). The V gene's germline CDR1 is MDHEN and CDR2 SYDVKM. Deletions cut 8 bases from V and 2 bases from J, with 10 bases between. The CDR3 length is 12 residues. The CDR3 loop reads CASGTGTYEQYF. CDR3 DNA: TGTGCCAGCGGTACAGGGACCTACGAGCAGTACTTC.

The CDR3 sequence is CASSPGTQRVQFF. The DNA for the CDR3 is TGTGCCAGCAGCCCAGGGACTCAACGGGTGCAGTTCTTC. This sequence joins TRBV28 and TRBJ2-1, with a weak D call TRBD2 (6 bases). This CDR3 comprises 13 residues. Germline CDR1 reads MDHEN; CDR2 reads SYDVKM. V shed 6 bases and J shed 12 bases, with 18 bases lying between them.